Sequencing of this T cell receptor (beta chain) was carried out in a study of T cell responses to AZD1222 COVID-19 vaccine. Study conclusions and caveats: Reportedly, close to half of spike-specific TCRs are directed against unmutated variant regions. Only after the peak T cell response were repertoires sampled. Regions 160-218 and 743-854 held dominance among vaccine-associated CD4 TCRs, which spanned spike. Clonal diversity was possibly underestimated, and white British individuals and females predominated among donors.

About this clone itself: What it binds is not known.

Sequencing used immunoSEQ multiplex PCR; TCRdb keeps in-frame clones, though not all of them. There are roughly 180,000 clones in the sample; 92% occur only once, and 1.3% lies in the top ten. With 4 bases removed from V and 0 bases from J, the gap between germline ends came to 12 bases. There are 15 residues in the CDR3. The germline V gene has CDR1 SGHTA and CDR2 FQGNSA. The J gene is TRBJ1-1, the V gene TRBV7-2, with TRBD1 as a possible D gene (5 bases). The origin of this receptor is an adult who received the AZD1222 COVID-19 vaccine. This material consisted of peripheral blood, taken 28 days after the second AZD1222 dose. CDR3: CASSSGRNLNTEAFF. The CDR3 DNA is TGTGCCAGCAGCTCGGGACGGAACTTGAACACTGAAGCTTTCTTT. Together with reference TRBV7-2 and TRBJ1-1, the CDR3 gives the full variable domain: GAGVSQSPSNKVTEKGKDVELRCDPISGHTALYWYRQSLGQGLEFLIYFQGNSAPDKSGLPSDRFSAERTGGSVSTLTIQRTQQEDSAVYLCASSSGRNLNTEAFFGQGTRLTVV.